The rows below give T cell receptor beta chains drawn from one sample of a study of blood T cell repertoires in COVID-19. TCRdb's table, derived via immunoSEQ multiplex PCR, lists solely in-frame clones and lacks some. The sample includes fewer than 500,000 clones, roughly 90% of them seen just once. Sequences were obtained from PBMCs or T cells enriched from blood (not recorded which). The receptor set was obtained from a woman aged 25 to 39 with acute COVID-19. Both conserved end residues are part of each CDR3. D genes are given only for firm matches.

j_call	v_call	d_call	cdr3_aa
TRBJ1-1	TRBV5-5	TRBD1	CASSTGQLGGYTEAFF
TRBJ1-1	TRBV3-1/TRBV3-2	NA	CASSPTGFPKAFF
TRBJ2-1	TRBV7-2	TRBD2	CASSAFGRGNYNEQFF
TRBJ1-2	TRBV7-9	NA	CASSRDGQLDGYTF
TRBJ2-2	TRBV24-1	TRBD2	CATSDLWAGGPGELFF
TRBJ2-3	TRBV7-3	NA	CASSFGGTDTQYF
TRBJ2-3	TRBV6-6	TRBD1	CASSLRDRGSTDTQYF
TRBJ2-5	TRBV7-2	NA	CASSLDRGGRGTQYF
TRBJ2-3	TRBV9	TRBD2	CASSPGTSGGTQYF
TRBJ2-1	TRBV12-5	TRBD2	CASGLAGNEQFF
TRBJ2-7	TRBV27	TRBD2	CASSTLAGGIFYEQYF
TRBJ1-2	TRBV5-1	NA	CASSYPGYNYGYTF
TRBJ1-1	TRBV23-1	TRBD1	CASTRQGMNTEAFF
TRBJ1-4	TRBV27	NA	CASSHSQRVREKLFF
TRBJ2-4	TRBV2	NA	CASSVYHPIRTDRAKNIQYF
TRBJ1-1	TRBV7-3	NA	CASSLNRNTEAFF
TRBJ2-7	TRBV9	NA	CASSVAGPGYEQYF
TRBJ2-2	TRBV18	TRBD1	CASSRGTGHTGELFF
TRBJ1-1	TRBV6-5	NA	CASSYWQDTEAFF
TRBJ1-2	TRBV25-1	NA	CASSDHGTYGYTF
TRBJ1-2	TRBV19	NA	CASSITGLPYGYTF
TRBJ1-2	TRBV6-4	TRBD1	CASREIQGALKGYTF
TRBJ1-1	TRBV18	NA	CASSPETGNTEAFF
TRBJ2-3	TRBV12-3/TRBV12-4	TRBD1	CASRTTGADTQYF
TRBJ1-1	TRBV4-2	NA	CASSQARGGVNTEAFF
TRBJ2-7	TRBV6-5	TRBD1	CASTSPGTVYYEQYF
TRBJ1-5	TRBV24-1	NA	CATSYGSQPQHF
TRBJ2-4	TRBV5-5	TRBD1	CASSPGYTGTGGVLQYF
TRBJ1-1	TRBV5-6	TRBD1	CASTGQGAGLGTEAFF
TRBJ1-2	TRBV7-9	NA	CASSLGRQIYGYTF
TRBJ1-2	TRBV30	NA	CAWTQDRANYGYTF
TRBJ2-7	TRBV11-2	TRBD1	CASSWGDRGYEQYF